The clone carrying this T cell receptor (beta chain) was seen ten or more times. The data derive from a study of early T cells in non-severe SARS-CoV-2 infection. MiXCR was run by TCRdb on the 5' RACE reads, yielding one entry per CDR3 protein. Here the sample spans over 35,000 distinct CDR3 sequences, roughly a tenth being singletons. CDR1 is MNHEY, CDR2 SVGEGT, per germline. V shed 6 bases and J 4 bases; nucleotides not matched to a gene: 7. The CDR3 runs to 14 residues. The chain has TRBV6-2 or TRBV6-3 and TRBJ1-1; 8 bases map to TRBD1. The sample comprised whole blood. This clonotype was obtained from an adult who was a healthcare worker with PCR-confirmed SARS-CoV-2 infection or an uninfected control (not recorded which). The CDR3, as DNA: TGTGCCAGCAGACCCAGGGGGCGTTTCACTGAAGCTTTCTTT. The encoded protein is CASRPRGRFTEAFF.